The rows below give T cell receptor beta chains drawn from one sample of a study of identical twins. From the 5' RACE reads, TCRdb called clonotypes with MiXCR, one entry per CDR3 protein. Of approximately 210,000 distinct CDR3 sequences listed, 5.5% to 7.5% are singletons. These same data were also listed under a study on T cells expressing NK-cell markers.

Sequencing was performed on CD8+ T cells sorted from blood. Source of these receptors: a woman between 18 and 29 years old in good health. CDR3s include the opening cysteine and the closing phenylalanine or tryptophan. The D gene is left open where the match is weak. Where a row states a size, it is once, few, many or the class of an expanded clone; other rows omit it.

J,D,size,V,DNA,CDR3
TRBJ2-6,.,.,TRBV9,TGTGCCAGCAGCACCCAGTATGGGGCCAACGTCCTGACTTTC,CASSTQYGANVLTF
TRBJ2-7,.,.,TRBV20-1,TGCAGTGCTAGAGATTTGGCTAGCTACGAGCAGTACTTC,CSARDLASYEQYF
TRBJ2-7,.,.,TRBV29-1,TGCAGCGTTGAAGTCGGGAACACCGAGTCCTACGAGCAGTACTTC,CSVEVGNTESYEQYF
TRBJ1-4,.,many,TRBV7-9,TGTGCCAGCATGTGGGACAATAATGAAAAACTGTTTTTT,CASMWDNNEKLFF
TRBJ1-1,TRBD1,few,TRBV11-2,TGTGCCAGCAGCTCGTGGGACAGCCTAAACACTGAAGCTTTCTTT,CASSSWDSLNTEAFF
TRBJ2-5,TRBD1,.,TRBV30,TGTGCCTGGATCGATGACAGGGGGCGCGGAGAGACCCAGTACTTC,CAWIDDRGRGETQYF
TRBJ2-1,.,few,TRBV20-1,TGCAGTGCTACTTCGGTTGGGGGATCCTACAATGAGCAGTTCTTC,CSATSVGGSYNEQFF
TRBJ2-7,.,.,TRBV6-6,TGTGCCAGCACCTTAAGCCCTATCTACGAGCAGTACTTC,CASTLSPIYEQYF
TRBJ2-6,.,.,TRBV6-2/TRBV6-3,TGTGCCAGCACTCGGGTTTTCTCTGGGGCCAACGTCCTGACTTTC,CASTRVFSGANVLTF
TRBJ2-1,.,few,TRBV6-4,TGTGCCAGCAGTGACCAGGGAGGTGAGCAGTTCTTC,CASSDQGGEQFF
TRBJ2-7,.,.,TRBV2,TGTGCCAGCAGTGGTTATGGACATCTCTCCTACGAGCAGTACTTC,CASSGYGHLSYEQYF
TRBJ2-7,.,.,TRBV13,TGTGCCAGCAGCTCGCGGTACTACGAGCAGTACTTC,CASSSRYYEQYF
TRBJ2-1,.,few,TRBV6-4,TGTGCCAGCAGTGTGAGGCAGAACAATGAGCAGTTCTTC,CASSVRQNNEQFF
TRBJ2-3,TRBD2,few,TRBV2,TGTGCCAGCAGTGGGATCAACGGGCGGGAGGGCCCCGCAGATACGCAGTATTTT,CASSGINGREGPADTQYF
TRBJ2-1,TRBD2,few,TRBV9,TGTGCCAGCAGCGTGGGGGCGGGGGGTGCCCCCGGTCTTGGCAATGAGCAGTTCTTC,CASSVGAGGAPGLGNEQFF
TRBJ2-7,.,.,TRBV29-1,TGCAGCGTTATAACGGGAGACTCCTACGAGCAGTACTTC,CSVITGDSYEQYF
TRBJ2-7,.,.,TRBV7-9,TGTGCCAGCAGCTTAGAGGCTGACGAGCAGTACTTC,CASSLEADEQYF
TRBJ1-1,.,.,TRBV2,TGTGCCACCCTCCGGGGTATGACGACTGAAGCTTTCTTT,CATLRGMTTEAFF
TRBJ1-1,.,.,TRBV20-1,TGCAGTGCTAGAGATGGGGCAGGGGACACTGAAGCTTTCTTT,CSARDGAGDTEAFF
TRBJ1-4,.,many,TRBV3-1,TGTGCCAGCAGCCAGACGGCAGCGTTGGCTGAAAAACTGTTTTTT,CASSQTAALAEKLFF
TRBJ2-1,TRBD2,few,TRBV7-9,TGTGCCAGCAGCTTGACTAGCGGGGGTAGCTCCTACAATGAGCAGTTCTTC,CASSLTSGGSSYNEQFF
TRBJ2-2,.,many,TRBV12-3/TRBV12-4,TGTGCCAGCAGTTTAGGGGATATGAACACCGGGGAGCTGTTTTTT,CASSLGDMNTGELFF
TRBJ2-7,.,.,TRBV11-2,TGTGCCAGCAGCTTAGGGGGCAGGGGAAACCCCTACGAGCAGTACTTC,CASSLGGRGNPYEQYF
TRBJ2-7,TRBD1,.,TRBV6-1,TGTGCCAGCAGTCGTGACAGGGTTAACTACGAGCAGTACTTC,CASSRDRVNYEQYF
TRBJ1-1,.,many,TRBV10-2,TGCGCCAGTATTAATCAGGGGCACACTGAAGCTTTCTTT,CASINQGHTEAFF
TRBJ2-7,TRBD2,few,TRBV7-2,TGTGCCAGCAGCTTAGAAGCGGGAGGGACCTACGAGCAGTACTTC,CASSLEAGGTYEQYF
TRBJ2-7,.,few,TRBV15,TGTGCCACCAGCTTACAGGGATCCTACGAGCAGTACTTC,CATSLQGSYEQYF
TRBJ2-7,.,.,TRBV27,TGTGCCAGCACCCCCCAGGGGACGTCCGAGCAGTACTTC,CASTPQGTSEQYF
TRBJ2-3,TRBD2,few,TRBV5-1,TGCGCCAGCAGCTTCGCCGGGGGGGGGTTAACAGATACGCAGTATTTT,CASSFAGGGLTDTQYF
TRBJ1-4,.,many,TRBV6-1,TGTGCCAGTAGGGGTTTGAGTGAAAAACTGTTTTTT,CASRGLSEKLFF
TRBJ2-7,.,.,TRBV19,TGTGCCAGTAGTGGTGCAGCAGAAGACTACGAGCAGTACTTC,CASSGAAEDYEQYF
TRBJ1-5,.,.,TRBV27,TGTGCCAGCAGTTTGAAGGGCACGTGGCGTAATCAGCCCCAGCATTTT,CASSLKGTWRNQPQHF
TRBJ2-7,.,many,TRBV9,TGTGCCAGCAGCTCCGAAGCGGAGTCCTCCTACGAGCAGTACTTC,CASSSEAESSYEQYF
TRBJ2-6,.,.,TRBV10-3,TGTGCCCTCAGTGATATAAAGGCTGGGGCCAACGTCCTGACTTTC,CALSDIKAGANVLTF
TRBJ1-2,.,.,TRBV7-9,TGTGCCAGCAGCCCGTATACAGGGAATGGCTACACCTTC,CASSPYTGNGYTF
TRBJ2-1,TRBD2,few,TRBV12-3/TRBV12-4,TGTGCCAGCAGTTCTAGCGGGAGGGCCGATTCCTACAATGAGCAGTTCTTC,CASSSSGRADSYNEQFF
TRBJ2-2,.,few,TRBV2,TGTGCCATCGACAACCGGAGGAACACCGGGGAGCTGTTTTTT,CAIDNRRNTGELFF
TRBJ2-7,TRBD1,many,TRBV12-3/TRBV12-4,TGTGCCAGCAGTTTAGGCGGACAGGCGTACGAGCAGTACTTC,CASSLGGQAYEQYF
TRBJ2-3,.,many,TRBV4-2,TGTGCCAGCAGCCCACGAGTACTTAGTGCTTCGGGAGATACGCAGTATTTT,CASSPRVLSASGDTQYF
TRBJ1-2,.,many,TRBV12-3/TRBV12-4,TGTGCCAGCAGTTCCCTTAGCCCCGGCTACACCTTC,CASSSLSPGYTF
TRBJ2-2,.,.,TRBV12-3/TRBV12-4,TGTGCCAGCAGTTATTATGTATGGGGCTCGAACACCGGGGAGCTGTTTTTT,CASSYYVWGSNTGELFF
TRBJ2-1,.,few,TRBV5-1,TGCGCCAGCAGCCCCAATTTGCGGGGCACACGGTATGGTGAGCAGTTCTTC,CASSPNLRGTRYGEQFF
TRBJ2-3,TRBD2,many,TRBV4-2,TGTGCCAGCAGCCAAGATACGGGGGGGCCAGATACGCAGTATTTT,CASSQDTGGPDTQYF
TRBJ2-2,.,.,TRBV3-1,TGTGCCAGCAGCCAAGGCCCCGGGATAGCGGACACCGGGGAGCTGTTTTTT,CASSQGPGIADTGELFF
TRBJ2-7,.,few,TRBV9,TGTGCCAGCAGCGAACAGGGAGCTTCCTACGAGCAGTACTTC,CASSEQGASYEQYF
TRBJ2-7,TRBD2,many,TRBV27,TGTGCCAGCGCAGCCGGGACTAGTGGCTACGAGCAGTACTTC,CASAAGTSGYEQYF
TRBJ1-2,TRBD1,.,TRBV7-9,TGTGCCAGTGGGACAGTGGATGGCTACACCTTC,CASGTVDGYTF
TRBJ1-1,TRBD1,few,TRBV5-8,TGTGCCAGCAGCTTGGGGACAGGGAAAGCTTTCTTT,CASSLGTGKAFF
TRBJ2-1,TRBD2,.,TRBV12-3/TRBV12-4,TGTGCCAGCAGTTTCTCCGGGAGGACGCCCAATGAGCAGTTCTTC,CASSFSGRTPNEQFF
TRBJ2-1,TRBD2,.,TRBV3-1,TGTGCCAGCAGCCAATCCGGAATAGCGGGGCTCTCCTACAATGAGCAGTTCTTC,CASSQSGIAGLSYNEQFF
TRBJ2-7,TRBD2,once,TRBV20-1,TGCTGTGCTAGAGCTTTGGGACTAGCGGGGACCATCTACGAGCAGTACTTC,CCARALGLAGTIYEQYF
TRBJ2-3,.,many,TRBV12-3/TRBV12-4,TGTGCCAGCAGTTTTGGTGGGAGCCCAGATACGCAGTATTTT,CASSFGGSPDTQYF
TRBJ1-4,.,once,TRBV3-1,TGTGCCACCACCCAGCAGTTCGCGGGAACAGCTAATGAAAAACTGTTTTTT,CATTQQFAGTANEKLFF
TRBJ2-3,TRBD2,.,TRBV27,TGTGCCAGCAGCCGAACCCTAGCGGGGTGGACAGATACGCAGTATTTT,CASSRTLAGWTDTQYF
TRBJ2-1,.,.,TRBV27,TGTGCCAGCGAAGGCCCAGATGAGCAGTTCTTC,CASEGPDEQFF
TRBJ2-2,TRBD2,few,TRBV3-1,TGTGCCAGCAGCCAAGAGGCGACTAGCGGGGAGTACACCGGGGAGCTGTTTTTT,CASSQEATSGEYTGELFF
TRBJ2-2,.,.,TRBV29-1,TGCAGCGCCGCTAGTGTCGGGGCGCCCGGGGAGCTGTTTTTT,CSAASVGAPGELFF
TRBJ1-2,.,few,TRBV2,TGTGCCAGCAGTGATGTCAGGGGAGACTATGGCTACACCTTC,CASSDVRGDYGYTF
TRBJ2-1,TRBD2,few,TRBV7-9,TGTGCCAGCAGCTCTGCGACTAGCGGGAGGGCCAGGAATGAGCAGTTCTTC,CASSSATSGRARNEQFF